These 23 T cell receptor beta chains share one sample of origin, sequenced in a study of T cell clonotyping in hematopoietic cell transplantation. Clones were sequenced by immunoSEQ multiplex PCR, and TCRdb holds only the in-frame ones, with some missing. The sample holds 6,000 or so clones, around 80% seen once. The sequenced sample was peripheral blood mononuclear cells, obtained 180 days after allogeneic stem cell transplant. The receptors stem from a male patient between 65 and 85 years old who had an allogeneic stem cell transplant from an unrelated donor, so T cells may come from the graft donor. Some clones in this sample may be carry-over from other donors' samples.

The chain carries TRBV7-9 and TRBJ2-3, with no clear D. V dropped 6 bases and J dropped 2 bases, with 6 bases sitting between them. Germline V gene data show CDR1 as SEHNR and CDR2 as FQNEAQ (reference sequence). This CDR3 has 12 amino acids. Here the CDR3 DNA reads TGTGCCAGCAGTCGCTCCACAGATACGCAGTATTTT. Its protein is CASSRSTDTQYF.

This clone was observed a single time. The chain couples TRBV19 to TRBJ1-5; no clear D gene. Trimming cost V 5 bases and J 7 bases, with 18 bases left between them. Germline-derived CDR1 and CDR2 are LNHDA and SQIVND (reference sequence). The CDR3 consists of 15 residues. The CDR3, as DNA: TGTGCCAGTAGTCACGGTGGGGTGGGTGGCCAGCCCCAGCATTTT. Translating it yields CASSHGGVGGQPQHF.

V and J are TRBV28 and TRBJ2-1, with 9 bases fitting TRBD2. Losses at the gene ends were 7 bases for V and 9 bases for J; bases not matched to a gene: 7. Germline values: CDR1 MDHEN, CDR2 SYDVKM. There are 13 residues in the CDR3. For the CDR3, the DNA is TGTGCCAGCATCCACCCGACTAGCGGTGAGCAGTTCTTC. Amino acid sequence: CASIHPTSGEQFF.

The chain links TRBV30 to TRBJ1-2; tentatively, D is TRBD1 (5 bases). The CDR3 totals 14 residues. V was shortened by 1 base and J by 4 bases, with 13 bases between the two germline ends. Germline loops: CDR1 GTSNPN, CDR2 SVGIG (reference sequence). In nucleotides, the CDR3 is TGTGCCTGGAGTGACCCGGGACGGAGCTATGGCTACACCTTC. Its translation: CAWSDPGRSYGYTF. Together with reference TRBV30 and TRBJ1-2, the CDR3 gives the full variable domain: SQTIHQWPATLVQPVGSPLSLECTVEGTSNPNLYWYRQAAGRGLQLLFYSVGIGQISSEVPQNLSASRPQDRQFILSSKKLLLSDSGFYLCAWSDPGRSYGYTFGSGTRLTVV.

This CDR3 is CASIGPNTGELFF. CDR3 DNA: TGTGCCAGCATCGGACCCAACACCGGGGAGCTGTTTTTT. This chain connects TRBV28 to TRBJ2-2, with no clear D. The length of the CDR3 is 13 residues. Trimming removed 7 bases from V and 2 bases from J, with 8 bases in between. The V gene's germline CDR1 is MDHEN and CDR2 SYDVKM.

V gene TRBV19 combines with J gene TRBJ1-5, with 8 bases lining up with TRBD1. The CDR3 is 15 residues long. With V trimmed by 0 bases and J by 4 bases, 2 bases remained unmatched. CDR1 is LNHDA and CDR2 is SQIVND in the germline V gene (reference sequence). The CDR3 region is CASSIDRGPNQPQHF. DNA for the CDR3: TGTGCCAGTAGTATAGACAGGGGGCCGAATCAGCCCCAGCATTTT.

J is TRBJ1-2 and V is TRBV7-8, with D tentatively TRBD1 (6 bases). The germline CDR1 and CDR2 sequences are SGHVS and FQNEAQ. V lost 5 bases to trimming and J lost 8 bases, with 21 bases between them. The CDR3 contains 15 residues. The CDR3 bases are TGTGCCAGCAGCCCTACTACAGGGTTCGCTCGCGGCTACACCTTC. Protein product: CASSPTTGFARGYTF.

This chain links TRBV4-1 with TRBJ2-5; weak D call: TRBD2 (5 bases). V was clipped by 0 bases and J by 9 bases, with 20 bases between them. This CDR3 is 16 amino acids long. Looked up from germline, CDR1 is MGHRA and CDR2 is YSYEKL. CDR3 nucleotides: TGCGCCAGCAGCCAAGATCTCGCGAGGGCCGGTGGGGCCCAGTACTTC. Its protein is CASSQDLARAGGAQYF.

The rearrangement joins TRBV11-1 to TRBJ2-5, with unresolved D. Trimming stripped 5 bases from V and 2 bases from J, with 12 bases between. The CDR3 totals 14 residues. From germline, CDR1 is SGHAT and CDR2 FQDESV (reference sequence). The DNA of the CDR3 is TGTGCCAGCAGCCCCAGGACCCCACAAGAGACCCAGTACTTC. Protein: CASSPRTPQETQYF.

The V call is TRBV5-1, the J call TRBJ2-2; TRBD2 aligns across 8 bases. This CDR3 is 16 amino acids long. Germline assignment: CDR1 SGHRS and CDR2 YFSETQ. The V segment lost 0 bases and the J segment 3 bases; nucleotides outside the gene matches: 4. The CDR3 protein is CASSLAREGDTGELFF. CDR3 sequence (DNA): TGCGCCAGCAGCTTGGCCCGGGAGGGTGACACCGGGGAGCTGTTTTTT.

This chain connects TRBV7-2 to TRBJ2-5, with 7 bases that match TRBD2. The V and J ends lost 0 bases and 5 bases, in that order; junction bases with no gene match: 3. The CDR3 contains 14 residues. From germline, CDR1 is SGHTA and CDR2 FQGNSA. Written as DNA, the CDR3 is TGTGCCAGCAGCTTAGCGGGAGGGCTGGAGACCCAGTACTTC. Its protein is CASSLAGGLETQYF. Supplemented by reference TRBV7-2 and TRBJ2-5, the full variable domain reads GAGVSQSPSNKVTEKGKDVELRCDPISGHTALYWYRQSLGQGLEFLIYFQGNSAPDKSGLPSDRFSAERTGGSVSTLTIQRTQQEDSAVYLCASSLAGGLETQYFGPGTRLLVL.

This clone has a handful of counts. The chain employs TRBV5-6 and TRBJ1-1; TRBD1 might be the D (5 bases). Trimming cost V 4 bases and J 4 bases, with 14 bases left between them. Germline values: CDR1 SGHDT, CDR2 YYEEEE. The CDR3 has 14 residues. The chain's CDR3 is CASSLNQGITEAFF. In DNA, the CDR3 is TGTGCCAGCAGCCTGAATCAGGGTATCACTGAAGCTTTCTTT.

J is TRBJ2-5 and V is TRBV28; a weak D match, TRBD2 (6 bases). Germline V gene sequence: CDR1 MDHEN, CDR2 SYDVKM. CDR3 length equals 17 residues. V lost 6 bases, J lost 0 bases, and 20 bases lay in between. The CDR3 loop is CASSSPRAGPYQETQYF. For the CDR3, the DNA is TGTGCCAGCAGCTCCCCCCGAGCGGGCCCTTACCAAGAGACCCAGTACTTC.

The chain employs TRBV30 and TRBJ2-3; no clear D. The CDR3 consists of 12 residues. V was shortened by 4 bases and J by 0 bases, with 5 bases between the two germline ends. The germline CDR1 and CDR2 sequences are GTSNPN and SVGIG (reference sequence). The CDR3 loop is CAWTESTDTQYF. DNA for the CDR3: TGTGCCTGGACGGAGAGCACAGATACGCAGTATTTT.

The chain combines TRBV28 with TRBJ2-7; TRBD1 matches at 7 bases. J gave up 4 bases and V 4 bases, and 13 bases lay outside the gene matches. This CDR3 is 16 amino acids long. Germline assignment: CDR1 MDHEN and CDR2 SYDVKM. CDR3 DNA: TGTGCCAGCAGTTCCTCGGGGCCGGGACAGTCATACGAGCAGTACTTC. This sequence encodes CASSSSGPGQSYEQYF.

This chain uses TRBV6-1 with TRBJ1-3, with a weak D call TRBD1 (6 bases). The CDR3 extends over 15 amino acids. Trimming removed 5 bases at V and 0 bases at J, with 11 bases between. The germline CDR1 and CDR2 sequences are MNHNS and SASEGT. DNA for the CDR3: TGTGCCAGCAGTCGGACAGACAGCTCTGGAAACACCATATATTTT. Residues: CASSRTDSSGNTIYF.

V and J are TRBV19 and TRBJ2-1, with TRBD2 matching over 7 bases. V gave up 5 bases and J gave up 4 bases; unmatched junction bases: 5. CDR1 and CDR2 from the germline V gene are LNHDA and SQIVND (reference sequence). This CDR3 region has 14 residues. CDR3 region: CASSRDYLYNEQFF. The CDR3 DNA sequence: TGTGCCAGTAGTCGGGACTACCTATACAATGAGCAGTTCTTC.

This clone occurred a few times. The rearrangement uses TRBV19 and TRBJ1-3; D perhaps matches TRBD1 (6 bases). CDR3 length: 19 amino acids. V lost 7 bases and J 0 bases, leaving 25 bases between the germline ends. Germline CDR1 is LNHDA and CDR2 is SQIVND (reference sequence). The CDR3 region has the DNA TGTGCCAGTACACCCAGGGGCCTGATCCGACGGTTCTCTGGAAACACCATATATTTT. It specifies CASTPRGLIRRFSGNTIYF.

This clone was seen a few times. The chain recombines TRBV29-1 with TRBJ2-1, with 10 bases identical to TRBD1. This CDR3 comprises 13 residues. V dropped 4 bases and J dropped 8; count of bases not matched to a gene: 5. CDR1 and CDR2 (germline): SQVTM, ANQGSEA. CDR3 DNA: TGCAGCGTTGGGACAGGGGGGTGGGATGAGCAGTTCTTC. Its translation: CSVGTGGWDEQFF.

In its sample, this clone was seen a few times. The rearrangement links TRBV12-5 to TRBJ2-7; possibly TRBD2 for D (5 bases). Germline loops: CDR1 LGHNT, CDR2 FRNRAP. The germline V and J ends were trimmed by 6 bases and 2 bases, with 11 bases remaining between them. This CDR3 comprises 13 residues. The DNA of the CDR3 is TGTGCTAGTGGACGTTCCGGGACCTACGAGCAGTACTTC. It is translated as CASGRSGTYEQYF.

This CDR3 reads CASSGLADNEQFF. CDR3 DNA: TGCGCCAGCAGTGGACTAGCGGACAATGAGCAGTTCTTC. The chain joins TRBV5-1 to TRBJ2-1; 10 positions match TRBD2. Germline values: CDR1 SGHRS, CDR2 YFSETQ. With 5 bases clipped from V and 5 bases from J, the junction kept 1 base outside the gene matches. CDR3 length: 13 residues.

The V gene is TRBV7-2, the J gene TRBJ1-5; no firm D call. V was cut by 5 bases and J by 0 bases, with 5 bases left in between. CDR1 is SGHTA, CDR2 FQGNSA, per germline. This CDR3 spans 13 amino acids. The CDR3 reads CASSLNSNQPQHF. CDR3 DNA: TGTGCCAGCAGCCTTAATAGCAATCAGCCCCAGCATTTT.

There are a few counts of this clone. The rearrangement uses TRBV19 and TRBJ1-5; a possible D gene is TRBD1 (5 bases). V dropped 3 bases and J dropped 1 base, with 16 bases sitting between them. CDR1 is LNHDA, CDR2 SQIVND, per germline (reference sequence). The CDR3 runs to 17 residues. This chain's CDR3 is CASSIRLRGGSNQPQHF. The DNA of the CDR3 is TGTGCCAGTAGTATTCGCCTCCGGGGCGGGAGCAATCAGCCCCAGCATTTT.